This T cell receptor beta chain was found in a study of identifying expanded T cells in peripheral blood. On this clone itself: Its antigen is currently unknown.

Healthy donors had no documented immune events, such as infections, while sampled. The study, taken as a whole, reports: Clone count variance between roughly 2-week samples rose with total template count. Over two and four weeks, about 16 and 19 clones changed, versus roughly 1.2 between replicates.

From germline, CDR1 is MNHEY and CDR2 SMNVEV (reference sequence). V shed 4 bases and J shed 8 bases, with 14 bases lying between them. The CDR3 totals 14 residues. TCRdb's copy holds only in-frame clones and misses some; the assay was immunoSEQ multiplex PCR. This sample yields 100,000 to 150,000 clones, of which 70% to 90% are seen a single time; 7% to 10% belongs to the top ten. The chain joins TRBV27 to TRBJ1-4, with a possible D match to TRBD1 (6 bases). The sequencing input was blood. This TCR came from a person aged 18 to 70 in good health. CDR3 nucleotide sequence: TGTGCCAGCAGTTCCGCAGGGGCTCTGGAAAAACTGTTTTTT. Residues: CASSSAGALEKLFF.